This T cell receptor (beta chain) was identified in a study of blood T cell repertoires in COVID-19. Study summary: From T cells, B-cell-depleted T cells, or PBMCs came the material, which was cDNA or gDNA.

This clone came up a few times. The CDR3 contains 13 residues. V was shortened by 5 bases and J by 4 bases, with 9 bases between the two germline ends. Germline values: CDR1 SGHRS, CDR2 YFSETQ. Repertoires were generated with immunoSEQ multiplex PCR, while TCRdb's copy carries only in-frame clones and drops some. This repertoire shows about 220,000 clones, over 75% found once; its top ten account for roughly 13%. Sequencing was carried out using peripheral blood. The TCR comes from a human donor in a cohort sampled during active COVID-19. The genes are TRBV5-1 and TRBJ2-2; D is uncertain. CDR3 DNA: TGCGCCAGCAGATCCCGTCGCACCGGGGAGCTGTTTTTT. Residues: CASRSRRTGELFF.